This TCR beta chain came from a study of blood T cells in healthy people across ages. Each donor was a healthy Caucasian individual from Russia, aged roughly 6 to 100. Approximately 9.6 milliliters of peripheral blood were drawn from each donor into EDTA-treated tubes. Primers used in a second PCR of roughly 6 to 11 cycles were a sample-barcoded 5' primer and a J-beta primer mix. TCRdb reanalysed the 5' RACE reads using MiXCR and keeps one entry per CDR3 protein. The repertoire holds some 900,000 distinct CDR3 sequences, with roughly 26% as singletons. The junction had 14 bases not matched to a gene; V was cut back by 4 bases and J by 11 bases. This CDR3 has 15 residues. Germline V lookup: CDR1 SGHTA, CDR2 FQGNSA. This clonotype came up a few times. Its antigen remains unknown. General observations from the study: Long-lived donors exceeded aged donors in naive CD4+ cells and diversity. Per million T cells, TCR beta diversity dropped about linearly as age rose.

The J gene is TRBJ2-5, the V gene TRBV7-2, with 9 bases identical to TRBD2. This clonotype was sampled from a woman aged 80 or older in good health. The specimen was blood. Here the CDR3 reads CASSSAGGRLNEQYF. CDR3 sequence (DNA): TGTGCCAGCAGCTCAGCGGGGGGCCGACTCAATGAGCAGTACTTC.